This T cell receptor (beta chain) was recorded in a study of spatial heterogeneity in lung cancer. Time point noted: sample taken at primary tumor resection. No cell sorting; template was whole RNA from tumor, lung tissue or PBMC. This clonotype was picked up many times. In germline, CDR1 is MNHNY, CDR2 SVGAGI (reference sequence). CDR3 length: 13 amino acids. V was clipped by 1 base and J by 2 bases, with 3 bases between them. Each CDR3 protein is one row after TCRdb ran MiXCR on the 5' RACE reads. The sample shows around 15,000 distinct CDR3 sequences, roughly 7.7% of them seen only once. The sequences come from PBMCs, collected at surgery. The sequence came from a female donor with early-stage non-small cell lung cancer. The rearrangement uses TRBV6-6 and TRBJ1-5; D is uncertain. The CDR3 DNA reads as TGTGCCAGCAGTTACTACGGCAATCAGCCCCAGCATTTT. Amino acid sequence: CASSYYGNQPQHF.